A selection of T cell receptor beta chains follows, all from one sample in a study of a mutant IDH1 vaccine in newly diagnosed glioma. Measured with immunoSEQ multiplex PCR; TCRdb has only the in-frame clones, and not every one. The table records about 60,000 clones, approximately 81% of them present only once. For these receptors, no antigen is known. Sequenced material: PBMCs, taken from a glioma patient whose treatment included an IDH1 peptide vaccine. These receptors were taken from a man between 25 and 39 years old with glioma. The CDR3 runs from the conserved cysteine through the conserved F or W. The D gene is left open where the match is weak. Clone size appears in some rows only: once, few, many, or a class for an expanded clone.

V: TRBV7-2; size: NA; J: TRBJ1-1; D: NA; DNA: TGTGCCAGCAGCTTAGTAGGGGCCGTGACGGCTTTCTTT; CDR3: CASSLVGAVTAFF
V: TRBV29-1; size: NA; J: TRBJ1-1; D: NA; DNA: TGCAGCGTGGAACAGGGCCTTGGAGCTTTCTTT; CDR3: CSVEQGLGAFF
V: TRBV7-8; size: NA; J: TRBJ1-6; D: TRBD1; DNA: TGTGCCAGCAGCACAACCGGGACAGGGTATTCACCCCTCCACTTT; CDR3: CASSTTGTGYSPLHF
V: TRBV4-2; size: NA; J: TRBJ2-7; D: TRBD2; DNA: TGTGCCAGCAGCCAAGCTGTAGCGGGGGGGATGGTTCGGAACGAGCAGTACTTC; CDR3: CASSQAVAGGMVRNEQYF
V: TRBV7-9; size: NA; J: TRBJ1-2; D: NA; DNA: TGTGCCAGCAGCTTACAGGGAGACTATGGCTACACCTTC; CDR3: CASSLQGDYGYTF
V: TRBV7-9; size: NA; J: TRBJ2-7; D: NA; DNA: TGTGCCAGCAGCACCGGCCCTCACTCCACCTACGAGCAGTACTTC; CDR3: CASSTGPHSTYEQYF
V: TRBV6-1; size: NA; J: TRBJ1-2; D: TRBD1; DNA: TGTGCCAGCAGTGGACCAGGGGGGACCCACTATGGCTACACCTTC; CDR3: CASSGPGGTHYGYTF
V: TRBV14; size: NA; J: TRBJ2-5; D: NA; DNA: TGTGCCAGCAGCCAAGATAAAAACAGCAACCAAGAGACCCAGTACTTC; CDR3: CASSQDKNSNQETQYF
V: TRBV23-1; size: NA; J: TRBJ1-5; D: TRBD1; DNA: TGCGCCAGCAGTCAATATGCAGGGGGCATAAATATCTATAGCAATCAGCCCCAGCATTTT; CDR3: CASSQYAGGINIYSNQPQHF
V: TRBV11-2; size: NA; J: TRBJ2-2; D: NA; DNA: TGTGCCAGCCAAAGGGCAGGGGTCACCGGGGAGCTGTTTTTT; CDR3: CASQRAGVTGELFF
V: TRBV6-5; size: NA; J: TRBJ1-3; D: NA; DNA: TGTGCCAGCAGCCGCGACAGGCTCTCTGGAAACACCATATATTTT; CDR3: CASSRDRLSGNTIYF
V: TRBV19; size: NA; J: TRBJ1-5; D: NA; DNA: TGTGCCAGTAGTACCAGGGTTACTCAGCCCCAGCATTTT; CDR3: CASSTRVTQPQHF
V: TRBV10-3; size: NA; J: TRBJ2-1; D: TRBD2; DNA: TGTGCCATCAGTGAGTCGAATCACGGCGGGGGGACCCTGTTCTTC; CDR3: CAISESNHGGGTLFF
V: TRBV18; size: NA; J: TRBJ1-1; D: TRBD1; DNA: TGTGCCAGCTCACCAGCCAGGGGGACTGAAGCTTTCTTT; CDR3: CASSPARGTEAFF
V: TRBV5-5; size: few; J: TRBJ1-6; D: NA; DNA: TGTGCCAGCAGCTCCTCGACAGGCTGGAATTCACCCCTCCACTTT; CDR3: CASSSSTGWNSPLHF
V: TRBV5-8; size: few; J: TRBJ1-5; D: NA; DNA: TGTGCCAGCAGCCATACAGGGTACGCCAATCAGCCCCAGCATTTT; CDR3: CASSHTGYANQPQHF
V: TRBV10-3; size: NA; J: TRBJ2-3; D: TRBD2; DNA: TGTGCCATCAGTGACCCAGCGGGGGAGGCGGATACGCAGTATTTT; CDR3: CAISDPAGEADTQYF
V: TRBV11-2; size: NA; J: TRBJ1-4; D: TRBD1; DNA: TGTGCCAGCAGCTTTAAGGCCCCCGACAGGGGGCCACCTAATGAAAAACTGTTTTTT; CDR3: CASSFKAPDRGPPNEKLFF
V: TRBV14; size: NA; J: TRBJ2-7; D: NA; DNA: TGTGCCAGCAGCCTGACAAGATCCTACGAGCAGTACTTC; CDR3: CASSLTRSYEQYF
V: TRBV6-5; size: NA; J: TRBJ2-2; D: NA; DNA: TGTGCCAGCAGTTACTCGAATCGGAACACCGGGGAGCTGTTTTTT; CDR3: CASSYSNRNTGELFF
V: TRBV19; size: once; J: TRBJ2-7; D: NA; DNA: TGTGCCAGTAGTATTATCGGCAGACCCTACGAGCAGTACTTC; CDR3: CASSIIGRPYEQYF
V: TRBV6-6; size: few; J: TRBJ1-1; D: NA; DNA: TGTGCCAGCAGTTCCATGCAGAACACTGAAGCTTTCTTT; CDR3: CASSSMQNTEAFF
V: TRBV7-6; size: NA; J: TRBJ2-7; D: NA; DNA: TGTGCCAGCAGCTCCGACAACGGTGGATACGAGCAGTACTTC; CDR3: CASSSDNGGYEQYF
V: TRBV5-1; size: NA; J: TRBJ2-2; D: TRBD1; DNA: TGCGCCAGCAGTTTTACCGGGACAGCGAACACCGGGGAGCTGTTTTTT; CDR3: CASSFTGTANTGELFF
V: TRBV2; size: NA; J: TRBJ2-7; D: TRBD1; DNA: TGTGCCAGCACTCCTAGGTGGGACAGGGCCTACGAGCAGTACTTC; CDR3: CASTPRWDRAYEQYF
V: TRBV20-1; size: NA; J: TRBJ1-2; D: NA; DNA: TGCAGTGCTAGGCCGGGGTTTGGCTACACCTTC; CDR3: CSARPGFGYTF
V: TRBV5-6; size: once; J: TRBJ2-7; D: NA; DNA: TGTGCCAGCAGGCGGAGGGACCATCTCTACGAGCAGTACTTC; CDR3: CASRRRDHLYEQYF
V: TRBV19; size: few; J: TRBJ1-1; D: TRBD1; DNA: TGTGCCAGTACCCCGGACAGGGGACTTAACACTGAAGCTTTCTTT; CDR3: CASTPDRGLNTEAFF
V: TRBV19; size: NA; J: TRBJ1-1; D: TRBD1; DNA: TGTGCCAGTCAGACCAACGACAGGGAGTGGGGTGAAGCTTTCTTT; CDR3: CASQTNDREWGEAFF
V: TRBV4-1; size: NA; J: TRBJ1-2; D: NA; DNA: TGCGCCAGCAGCCAAGTTTCCCCCTCTCGGGTGGCCTATGGCTACACCTTC; CDR3: CASSQVSPSRVAYGYTF
V: TRBV7-9; size: NA; J: TRBJ2-1; D: TRBD2; DNA: TGTGCCAGCAGCTCACCCCTAGGACTAGCGGGGGCCAATGAGCAGTTCTTC; CDR3: CASSSPLGLAGANEQFF
V: TRBV28; size: NA; J: TRBJ1-4; D: TRBD1; DNA: TGTGCCAGCAGATTAGACAGGGGGAATGAAAAACTGTTTTTT; CDR3: CASRLDRGNEKLFF
V: TRBV29-1; size: NA; J: TRBJ1-2; D: NA; DNA: TGCAGCGTTGGCAAAAAGTCAGGGTTGGCTAACTATGGTTACACCTTC; CDR3: CSVGKKSGLANYGYTF
V: TRBV7-8; size: NA; J: TRBJ2-7; D: TRBD1; DNA: TGTGCCAGCAGCTTGAGGGACAGTTCCTACGAGCAGTACTTC; CDR3: CASSLRDSSYEQYF
V: TRBV5-6; size: NA; J: TRBJ2-7; D: TRBD1; DNA: TGTGCCAGCATCACCTGGGGACAGGCAACCTACGAGCAGTACTTC; CDR3: CASITWGQATYEQYF
V: TRBV7-2; size: once; J: TRBJ2-3; D: NA; DNA: TGTGCCAGCAGCCCCACTAGATGGGATACGCAGTATTTT; CDR3: CASSPTRWDTQYF